This is a list of T cell receptor beta chains from one sample in a study of blood T cell repertoires in COVID-19. Only in-frame clones appear in the TCRdb table, and some are missing; sequencing was by immunoSEQ multiplex PCR. The sample lists around 400,000 clones, 89% occurring once. Material: peripheral blood. The receptors were gathered from a man aged 35-49 years with acute or convalescent COVID-19. Both conserved end residues are part of each CDR3. The order of the fields is clone size, D gene, V gene, J gene, CDR3 protein, CDR3 DNA. A D gene is named only where the DNA matches it firmly. The listing skips clone size in some rows; elsewhere it reads once, few, many or a size class.

clone size: .
D gene: .
V gene: TRBV6-5
J gene: TRBJ1-1
CDR3 protein: CASSRGHNTEAFF
CDR3 DNA: TGTGCCAGCAGCCGCGGACACAACACTGAAGCTTTCTTT

clone size: .
D gene: TRBD1
V gene: TRBV10-3
J gene: TRBJ2-1
CDR3 protein: CAISGPAGGSDEQFF
CDR3 DNA: TGTGCCATCAGTGGTCCGGCAGGGGGTAGCGATGAGCAGTTCTTC

clone size: .
D gene: .
V gene: TRBV3-1/TRBV3-2
J gene: TRBJ2-1
CDR3 protein: CASSQVHGNEQFF
CDR3 DNA: TGTGCCAGCAGCCAAGTCCACGGTAATGAGCAGTTCTTC

clone size: few
D gene: TRBD1
V gene: TRBV18
J gene: TRBJ1-5
CDR3 protein: CASSEAGTEWSNQPQHF
CDR3 DNA: TGTGCCAGCTCAGAGGCAGGGACAGAGTGGAGCAATCAGCCCCAGCATTTT

clone size: .
D gene: .
V gene: TRBV28
J gene: TRBJ1-1
CDR3 protein: CASSSPRGRGNTEAFF
CDR3 DNA: TGTGCCAGCAGTTCTCCCCGGGGCAGGGGGAACACTGAAGCTTTCTTT

clone size: .
D gene: TRBD1
V gene: TRBV4-1
J gene: TRBJ1-5
CDR3 protein: CASSRDSINQPQHF
CDR3 DNA: TGCGCCAGCAGCCGGGACAGCATCAATCAGCCCCAGCATTTT

clone size: .
D gene: .
V gene: TRBV7-9
J gene: TRBJ2-6
CDR3 protein: CASSLAGSSGANVLTF
CDR3 DNA: TGTGCCAGCAGCTTAGCGGGCAGCTCTGGGGCCAACGTCCTGACTTTC

clone size: .
D gene: TRBD1
V gene: TRBV6-5
J gene: TRBJ1-1
CDR3 protein: CASSYRGTVVTEAFF
CDR3 DNA: TGTGCCAGCAGTTACAGAGGGACAGTGGTAACTGAAGCTTTCTTT

clone size: .
D gene: TRBD2
V gene: TRBV13
J gene: TRBJ2-1
CDR3 protein: CASSFVWTSGNNEQFF
CDR3 DNA: TGTGCCAGCAGCTTCGTGTGGACTAGCGGGAACAATGAGCAGTTCTTC

clone size: once
D gene: TRBD1
V gene: TRBV19
J gene: TRBJ1-5
CDR3 protein: CASSQLAGGRNQPQHF
CDR3 DNA: TGTGCCAGTAGCCAATTGGCAGGGGGGCGCAATCAGCCCCAGCATTTT

clone size: .
D gene: TRBD1
V gene: TRBV27
J gene: TRBJ2-5
CDR3 protein: CASRRTGEETQYF
CDR3 DNA: TGTGCCAGCAGGAGGACAGGAGAAGAGACCCAGTACTTC

clone size: once
D gene: .
V gene: TRBV28
J gene: TRBJ2-3
CDR3 protein: CASSVHSGMTTDTQYF
CDR3 DNA: TGTGCCAGCAGTGTCCATAGCGGTATGACCACAGATACGCAGTATTTT

clone size: .
D gene: TRBD2
V gene: TRBV9
J gene: TRBJ2-5
CDR3 protein: CASSVGGGSVRETQYF
CDR3 DNA: TGTGCCAGCAGCGTAGGCGGCGGGAGCGTTCGGGAGACCCAGTACTTC

clone size: .
D gene: .
V gene: TRBV7-3
J gene: TRBJ2-3
CDR3 protein: CASRAGDTQYF
CDR3 DNA: TGTGCCAGCAGGGCAGGGGATACGCAGTATTTT

clone size: .
D gene: .
V gene: TRBV9
J gene: TRBJ2-7
CDR3 protein: CASSPDTGYEQYF
CDR3 DNA: TGTGCCAGCAGCCCGGACACAGGCTACGAGCAGTACTTC

clone size: .
D gene: .
V gene: TRBV5-1
J gene: TRBJ1-1
CDR3 protein: CASSFTGSTEAFF
CDR3 DNA: TGCGCCAGCAGCTTTACGGGGAGTACTGAAGCTTTCTTT

clone size: .
D gene: TRBD1
V gene: TRBV30
J gene: TRBJ1-2
CDR3 protein: CAWGDRFVDDGYTF
CDR3 DNA: TGTGCCTGGGGGGACAGGTTTGTGGATGATGGCTACACCTTC

clone size: .
D gene: .
V gene: TRBV19
J gene: TRBJ1-5
CDR3 protein: CASNRDISNQPQHF
CDR3 DNA: TGTGCCAGCAACCGGGACATTAGCAATCAGCCCCAGCATTTT

clone size: .
D gene: TRBD1
V gene: TRBV6-5
J gene: TRBJ2-2
CDR3 protein: CASSRQGATGELFF
CDR3 DNA: TGTGCCAGCAGCCGACAGGGGGCCACCGGGGAGCTGTTTTTT

clone size: once
D gene: TRBD1
V gene: TRBV28
J gene: TRBJ2-1
CDR3 protein: CASSFIPGQGPPYNEQFF
CDR3 DNA: TGTGCCAGCAGTTTCATACCAGGACAGGGCCCCCCCTACAATGAGCAGTTCTTC

clone size: once
D gene: TRBD1
V gene: TRBV28
J gene: TRBJ2-5
CDR3 protein: CATCGTGGIQETQYF
CDR3 DNA: TGTGCCACCTGCGGGACAGGGGGTATCCAAGAGACCCAGTACTTC

clone size: .
D gene: .
V gene: TRBV9
J gene: TRBJ1-1
CDR3 protein: CASSVDGGPNTEAFF
CDR3 DNA: TGTGCCAGCAGCGTAGATGGAGGTCCGAACACTGAAGCTTTCTTT

clone size: .
D gene: .
V gene: TRBV5-1
J gene: TRBJ1-1
CDR3 protein: CASSPTGDDTEAFF
CDR3 DNA: TGCGCCAGCAGCCCCACGGGGGATGACACTGAAGCTTTCTTT

clone size: .
D gene: .
V gene: TRBV5-6
J gene: TRBJ2-1
CDR3 protein: CASSLIRDNEQFF
CDR3 DNA: TGTGCCAGCAGCTTGATCAGGGACAATGAGCAGTTCTTC

clone size: .
D gene: .
V gene: TRBV7-9
J gene: TRBJ1-2
CDR3 protein: CASSPPRDNLRGYTF
CDR3 DNA: TGTGCCAGCAGCCCCCCCCGGGATAATCTCAGGGGCTACACCTTC

clone size: .
D gene: .
V gene: TRBV7-5
J gene: TRBJ2-5
CDR3 protein: CARSPWTSEFQETQYF
CDR3 DNA: TGTGCCAGAAGCCCTTGGACTAGCGAGTTTCAAGAGACCCAGTACTTC